What follows are 15 T cell receptor beta chains derived from one specimen sequenced in a study of breast tumors, draining lymph nodes, adjacent tissues. TCRdb reanalysed the multiplex PCR reads using MiXCR and keeps one entry per CDR3 protein. Here the sample spans around 150,000 distinct CDR3 sequences, roughly 33% being singletons. Axillary draining lymph nodes of breast cancer patients supplied the node samples. Material: axillary lymph node tissue. The source is a female donor with breast cancer. Some clones in this sample may be carry-over from other donors' samples.

This clonotype came up many times. V gene TRBV19 combines with J gene TRBJ1-5, with a possible D match to TRBD1 (5 bases). The V end was cut by 5 bases, the J end by 0 bases, with 11 bases between. CDR3 length equals 15 residues. CDR1 is LNHDA and CDR2 is SQIVND in the germline V gene (reference sequence). CDR3 bases: TGTGCCAGTAGTGCCCGACAGTATAGCAATCAGCCCCAGCATTTT. Its protein product is CASSARQYSNQPQHF.

This clonotype was seen repeatedly, ten times or more. A much larger clonotype is one base distant, so this may be a read error. The rearrangement links TRBV6-1 to TRBJ2-7; TRBD2 might be the D (5 bases). Germline V CDR1 and CDR2: MNHNS, SASEGT. Trimming cost V 5 bases and J 3 bases, with 14 bases left between them. CDR3 length equals 14 residues. CDR3 DNA: TGTGCCAGCAGTCCCGGGGTTGATCTCTACGAGCAGTACTTC. This codes for CASSPGVDLYEQYF.

There are many counts of this clonotype. DNA for the CDR3: TGCGCCAGCAGCTTGGAGGTTAGCACCTACGAGCAGTACTTC. Encoded protein: CASSLEVSTYEQYF. The chain is built from TRBV5-1 and TRBJ2-7, with unresolved D. Trimming took off 0 bases at V and 2 bases at J, with 9 bases between the two ends. The length of the CDR3 is 14 residues. The germline CDR1 and CDR2 sequences are SGHRS and YFSETQ.

V gene TRBV5-6 combines with J gene TRBJ1-4; 7 bases map to TRBD1. The V gene's germline CDR1 is SGHDT and CDR2 YYEEEE. This CDR3 is built from 15 residues. Trimming cost V 3 bases and J 5 bases; bases outside gene matches: 7. CDR3 amino acids: CASSWDSSYNEKLFF. The CDR3 region has the DNA TGTGCCAGCAGCTGGGACAGCTCCTACAATGAAAAACTGTTTTTT.

This clonotype was picked up many times. The rearrangement links TRBV30 to TRBJ2-1; TRBD2 matches 10 bases. Germline loops: CDR1 GTSNPN, CDR2 SVGIG (reference sequence). The CDR3 has 16 residues. Germline trimming cut 3 bases from V and 0 bases from J; bases unmatched to any gene: 5. The CDR3 DNA is TGTGCCTGGAGCCGAGCGGGGGGGAGCTCCTACAATGAGCAGTTCTTC. This sequence encodes CAWSRAGGSSYNEQFF.

Concerning this clonotype: Since a much larger clone is just one base distant, this may be a read error. The CDR3 is CASSPRGDSNYGYTF. In DNA form, the CDR3 reads TGTGCCAGCTCACCGAGGGGTGACTCTAACTATGGCTACACCTTC. V usage is TRBV18 and J usage is TRBJ1-2, with D perhaps matching TRBD1 (5 bases). The CDR3 length is 15 residues. V lost 3 bases and J 0 bases, leaving 11 bases between the germline ends. Germline V gives CDR1 KGHSH, CDR2 LQKENI.

The rearrangement joins TRBV12-5 to TRBJ1-4, with 9 positions matching TRBD1. Germline values: CDR1 LGHNT, CDR2 FRNRAP. With 3 bases clipped from V and 3 bases from J, the junction kept 5 bases outside the gene matches. The length of the CDR3 is 16 residues. The CDR3 here is CASGFQGQGPNEKLFF. The CDR3 region has the DNA TGTGCTAGTGGTTTTCAGGGACAGGGACCTAATGAAAAACTGTTTTTT.

This clonotype was recorded a few times. This could be a read error, since a much larger clone is one nucleotide away. The chain uses TRBV20-1 and TRBJ2-5, with 8 bases that match TRBD1. CDR3 length: 14 residues. Germline V gives CDR1 DFQATT, CDR2 SNEGSKA (reference sequence). CDR3 protein: CSAPGTGTQATQYF. DNA for the CDR3: TGCAGTGCTCCTGGGACAGGTACACAAGCGACCCAGTACTTC.

This clonotype was counted between two and nine times. J is TRBJ1-4 and V is TRBV6-6; TRBD1 is a possible D gene (5 bases). CDR1 MNHNY and CDR2 SVGAGI come from the germline V gene (reference sequence). V lost 2 bases and J 7 bases, leaving 11 bases between the germline ends. This CDR3 has 14 amino acids. CDR3 region: CASSYGQGSEKLFF. The DNA for the CDR3 is TGTGCCAGCAGTTACGGTCAGGGTAGTGAAAAACTGTTTTTT.

Ten or more counts support this clonotype. The rearrangement uses TRBV3-1 and TRBJ2-3; D not certain. The CDR3 is 12 residues long. From germline, CDR1 is LGHDT and CDR2 YNNKEL (reference sequence). The V gene lost 1 base and the J gene lost 2 bases, with 1 base spanning the gap. As DNA, the CDR3 is TGTGCCAGCAGCCAAGTCACAGATACGCAGTATTTT. Its protein product is CASSQVTDTQYF.

This clonotype has at least ten counts. This rearrangement joins TRBV2 to TRBJ1-4; 7 nucleotides align to TRBD1. The germline gives CDR1 SNHLY, CDR2 FYNNEI. CDR3 size: 12 residues. V was pared by 10 bases and J by 3 bases, with 2 bases of the junction left unmatched. The CDR3 sequence is CATGQANEKLFF. The CDR3 DNA is TGTGCCACCGGACAGGCTAATGAAAAACTGTTTTTT.

The CDR3 protein is CATRLAGSNEQFF. The CDR3 bases are TGTGCAACGAGGCTAGCGGGGAGCAATGAGCAGTTCTTC. The V gene is TRBV27, the J gene TRBJ2-1, with 9 bases aligning to TRBD2. CDR3 length: 13 amino acids. Per germline, CDR1 MNHEY and CDR2 SMNVEV (reference sequence).

At least ten counts were recorded for this clonotype. The CDR3 is CASSPAGGGQGNEQFF. The CDR3 nucleotides read TGCGCCAGCAGCCCGGCGGGAGGGGGACAGGGGAATGAGCAGTTCTTC. This rearrangement joins TRBV5-1 to TRBJ2-1; tentatively, D is TRBD1 (10 bases). The CDR3 totals 16 residues. V lost 4 bases and J 7 bases, leaving 21 bases between the germline ends. The germline V gene encodes CDR1 SGHRS and CDR2 YFSETQ.

This clonotype was recorded a few times. This chain uses TRBV2 with TRBJ1-1, with unresolved D. The CDR3 length is 12 residues. Between the trimmed V and J ends, which lost 5 bases and 0 bases, there was a span of 4 bases. Germline loops: CDR1 SNHLY, CDR2 FYNNEI. The CDR3 nucleotides are TGTGCCAGCAGTTATATGAACACTGAAGCTTTCTTT. The encoded protein is CASSYMNTEAFF.

On this clonotype: A much bigger clone sits one base away, suggesting this may be a read error. This chain joins TRBV6-5 and TRBJ2-7; TRBD1 is a possible D gene (5 bases). Trimming stripped 6 bases from V and 6 bases from J, with 21 bases between. The length of the CDR3 is 15 residues. Germline assignment: CDR1 MNHEY and CDR2 SVGAGI. CDR3 nucleotide sequence: TGTGCCAGCAGGCCGAACAGGTTCGCGTGGGTCGAGCAGTACTTC. It is translated as CASRPNRFAWVEQYF.